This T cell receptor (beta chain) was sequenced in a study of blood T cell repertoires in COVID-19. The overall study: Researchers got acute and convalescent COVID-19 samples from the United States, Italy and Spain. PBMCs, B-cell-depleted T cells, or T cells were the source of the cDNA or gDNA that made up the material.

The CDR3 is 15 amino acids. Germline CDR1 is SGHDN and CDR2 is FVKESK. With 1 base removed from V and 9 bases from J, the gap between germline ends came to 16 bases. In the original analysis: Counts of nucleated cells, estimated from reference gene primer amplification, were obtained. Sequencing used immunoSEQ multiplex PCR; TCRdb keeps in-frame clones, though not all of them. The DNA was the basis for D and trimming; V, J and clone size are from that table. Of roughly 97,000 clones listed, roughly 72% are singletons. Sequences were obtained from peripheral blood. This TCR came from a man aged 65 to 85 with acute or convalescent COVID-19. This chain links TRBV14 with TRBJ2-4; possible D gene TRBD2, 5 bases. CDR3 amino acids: CASSQVVGVGGIQYF. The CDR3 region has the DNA TGTGCCAGCAGCCAAGTGGTCGGGGTCGGTGGCATTCAGTACTTC.